The 10 T cell receptor beta chains below come from one sample, sequenced in a study of shared clonotypes between healthy human individuals. Sequencing used immunoSEQ multiplex PCR; TCRdb keeps in-frame clones, though not all of them. The sample lists nearly 750,000 clones; 72% were seen once. Input material: memory CD4+ T cells sorted from blood. This sample's subset: CD45RA-negative fraction. Every receptor here comes from a woman aged 25-40 years in good health.

This clone was observed a handful of times. J is TRBJ1-2 and V is TRBV7-9, with D possibly TRBD1 on 5 matching bases. The CDR3 has 16 residues. Trimming took off 1 base at V and 0 bases at J, with 12 bases between the two ends. Germline CDR1 SEHNR, CDR2 FQNEAQ (reference sequence). The CDR3: CASSLGWQGANYGYTF. The CDR3 DNA is TGTGCCAGCAGCTTAGGTTGGCAGGGAGCTAACTATGGCTACACCTTC.

The rearrangement links TRBV29-1 to TRBJ2-1, with 16 bases fitting TRBD2. CDR1 is SQVTM, CDR2 ANQGSEA, per germline. The CDR3 extends over 21 amino acids. The J segment lost 0 bases and the V segment lost 4 bases, leaving 15 bases of the junction unmatched. CDR3 DNA: TGCAGCGTTGTCGGGACTAGCGGGAGGGACCGAGGTATTAGCTCCTACAATGAGCAGTTCTTC. This translates into CSVVGTSGRDRGISSYNEQFF.

V gene TRBV5-1 combines with J gene TRBJ2-2, with a possible D match to TRBD1 (6 bases). Germline-derived CDR1 and CDR2 are SGHRS and YFSETQ. CDR3 length: 16 residues. V was clipped by 5 bases and J by 2 bases, with 16 bases between them. The CDR3 nucleotides are TGCGCCAGCAGTCCCCCGACAGGATCCAACACCGGGGAGCTGTTTTTT. Amino acid sequence: CASSPPTGSNTGELFF.

V and J are TRBV18 and TRBJ2-7; possibly TRBD2 for D (6 bases). The CDR3 covers 14 residues. Germline values: CDR1 KGHSH, CDR2 LQKENI. Trimming shortened V by 4 bases and J by 3 bases, and 13 bases separated the two germline ends. As DNA, the CDR3 is TGTGCCAGCTCACTCAGCGGAGGGAACTACGAGCAGTACTTC. Translated, it gives CASSLSGGNYEQYF.

This clone has more than one count but fewer than ten. The chain joins TRBV5-1 to TRBJ1-1; D is unresolved. CDR3 length: 14 amino acids. The germline V and J ends were trimmed by 0 bases and 2 bases, with 8 bases remaining between them. The germline V gene has CDR1 SGHRS and CDR2 YFSETQ. The CDR3 DNA follows: TGCGCCAGCAGCTTGGGATCCAGAAACACTGAAGCTTTCTTT. Protein product: CASSLGSRNTEAFF.

This clone appeared once. The V call is TRBV10-2, the J call TRBJ2-1; 9 positions match TRBD2. V gave up 6 bases and J gave up 4 bases; unmatched junction bases: 10. CDR3 length: 16 amino acids. Germline lookup yields CDR1 WSHSY and CDR2 SAAADI. The CDR3 DNA reads as TGCGCCAGCAGGGGAGCCCTAGCGGGAAGTTACAATGAGCAGTTCTTC. It specifies CASRGALAGSYNEQFF.

J is TRBJ2-7 and V is TRBV28; no reliable D call. Trimming shortened V by 2 bases and J by 3 bases, and 8 bases separated the two germline ends. The CDR3 sequence is 13 residues long. The V gene's germline CDR1 is MDHEN and CDR2 SYDVKM. The CDR3: CASSLNRNYEQYF. The CDR3 region has the DNA TGTGCCAGCAGTTTAAACAGAAACTACGAGCAGTACTTC. The whole variable domain, remainder taken from reference TRBV28 and TRBJ2-7, is DVKVTQSSRYLVKRTGEKVFLECVQDMDHENMFWYRQDPGLGLRLIYFSYDVKMKEKGDIPEGYSVSREKKERFSLILESASTNQTSMYLCASSLNRNYEQYFGPGTRLTVT.

V is TRBV5-1 and J is TRBJ2-5, with 7 bases lining up with TRBD2. The J call could be wrong; TRBJ2-7 is a better fit for the DNA end. Germline V gives CDR1 SGHRS, CDR2 YFSETQ. This CDR3 contains 13 residues. The CDR3 nucleotides are TGCGCCAGCAGCTCCCAGCGGGACGGCGAGCAGTACTTC. This translates into CASSSQRDGEQYF.

The V and J genes are TRBV2 and TRBJ2-7, with D possibly TRBD1 on 6 matching bases. The CDR3 spans 13 residues. CDR1 is SNHLY, CDR2 FYNNEI, per germline. V was clipped by 2 bases and J by 5 bases, with 10 bases between them. The CDR3: CASSENRDHEQYF. CDR3 DNA: TGTGCCAGCAGTGAAAACAGGGACCACGAGCAGTACTTC.

This sequence joins TRBV7-9 and TRBJ2-2; tentative D call: TRBD1 (6 bases). V lost 5 bases and J 4 bases, leaving 14 bases between the germline ends. Germline CDR1 and CDR2: SEHNR and FQNEAQ (reference sequence). This CDR3 is 15 amino acids long. CDR3 residues: CASSERRQATGELFF. The CDR3 DNA sequence: TGTGCCAGCAGCGAGAGAAGACAGGCCACCGGGGAGCTGTTTTTT.